This TCR beta chain was recovered during a study of T cells after somatic rescue of genetic block. Libraries were prepared by immunoSEQ multiplex PCR; TCRdb keeps only in-frame clonotypes and omits some of them. The table records 80,000 to 90,000 clones, 90% of them present only once. Germline values: CDR1 MDHEN, CDR2 SYDVKM. V shed 6 bases, J shed 7 bases, and the junction held 7 bases outside the gene matches. The CDR3 length is 14 residues. The chain uses TRBV28 and TRBJ1-2; 11 bases map to TRBD1. Sequenced: peripheral blood mononuclear cells (PBMCs). The receptor was isolated from a woman between 18 and 30 years old. The CDR3 loop reads CASRLRTGGRGYTF. CDR3 bases: TGTGCCAGCAGACTCAGGACAGGGGGCCGTGGCTACACCTTC.